The rows below give T cell receptor beta chains drawn from one sample of a study of cytomegalovirus exposure and HLA in healthy donors. The protocol was immunoSEQ multiplex PCR, while the TCRdb copy is restricted to in-frame clones and leaves out a portion. The sample includes about 140,000 clones, under 80% of them seen just once. The sequenced sample was PBMCs. These receptors all stem from a male donor in good health and CMV-seronegative. CDR3s include the opening cysteine and the closing phenylalanine or tryptophan. Each record gives: clone size, D gene, J gene, V gene, CDR3 DNA, CDR3 protein. D genes are given only for firm matches. A clone size is listed for some rows: how often the clone was seen (once, few, many), or a class if it is expanded.

clone size: once; D gene: NA; J gene: TRBJ2-7; V gene: TRBV27; CDR3 DNA: TGTGCCAGCAGTTCCTCGGGACTTCCCTACGAGCAGTACTTC; CDR3 protein: CASSSSGLPYEQYF
clone size: few; D gene: TRBD2; J gene: TRBJ2-1; V gene: TRBV5-1; CDR3 DNA: TGCGCCAGCAGCCTGGGACTAGCCAATGAGCAGTTCTTC; CDR3 protein: CASSLGLANEQFF
clone size: few; D gene: TRBD1; J gene: TRBJ1-1; V gene: TRBV19; CDR3 DNA: TGTGCCAGTACCAAACGGACAGGGCCGGACACTGAAGCTTTCTTT; CDR3 protein: CASTKRTGPDTEAFF
clone size: NA; D gene: TRBD2; J gene: TRBJ2-1; V gene: TRBV4-1; CDR3 DNA: TGCGCCAGCAGCCAAGGGTTAGCGGGGGCCCCCTACAATGAGCAGTTCTTC; CDR3 protein: CASSQGLAGAPYNEQFF
clone size: few; D gene: NA; J gene: TRBJ2-7; V gene: TRBV5-6; CDR3 DNA: TGTGCCAGCAGCTGGGGATCGACGGGGGAGCAGTACTTC; CDR3 protein: CASSWGSTGEQYF
clone size: NA; D gene: TRBD1; J gene: TRBJ1-2; V gene: TRBV19; CDR3 DNA: TGTGCCAGTGGCCAGGGGGCAATTTATGGCTACACCTTC; CDR3 protein: CASGQGAIYGYTF
clone size: NA; D gene: TRBD1; J gene: TRBJ1-1; V gene: TRBV14; CDR3 DNA: TGTGCCAGCAGCCAAGGCCCGACAGGGTATGGTTTTGCTGAAGCTTTCTTT; CDR3 protein: CASSQGPTGYGFAEAFF
clone size: once; D gene: NA; J gene: TRBJ2-3; V gene: TRBV29-1; CDR3 DNA: TGCAGCGTTGAACGAGGCTCGGCGGGACCTGACACAGATACGCAGTATTTT; CDR3 protein: CSVERGSAGPDTDTQYF
clone size: NA; D gene: NA; J gene: TRBJ2-7; V gene: TRBV6-5; CDR3 DNA: TGTGCCAGCAGGAGGAGCAACGGCTACGAGCAGTACTTC; CDR3 protein: CASRRSNGYEQYF
clone size: NA; D gene: TRBD2; J gene: TRBJ2-3; V gene: TRBV5-4; CDR3 DNA: TGTGCCACCGGACTAGCGGGAGTTGATACGCAGTATTTT; CDR3 protein: CATGLAGVDTQYF
clone size: once; D gene: TRBD1; J gene: TRBJ1-4; V gene: TRBV29-1; CDR3 DNA: TGCAGCGTTGGGGACAGGGGGTTGGGAAAACTGTTTTTT; CDR3 protein: CSVGDRGLGKLFF
clone size: NA; D gene: NA; J gene: TRBJ2-3; V gene: TRBV27; CDR3 DNA: TGTGCCAGCACTTCTTCGGGAACGGGATCTCAGTATTTT; CDR3 protein: CASTSSGTGSQYF
clone size: NA; D gene: NA; J gene: TRBJ2-1; V gene: TRBV9; CDR3 DNA: TGTGCCAGCAGCGTAGACGGAAGGGGGAGATACAATGAGCAGTTCTTC; CDR3 protein: CASSVDGRGRYNEQFF
clone size: few; D gene: TRBD1; J gene: TRBJ1-2; V gene: TRBV28; CDR3 DNA: TGTGCCAGCAGTTCGGCCCTGGGACAGGGGGGTGGCTACACCTTC; CDR3 protein: CASSSALGQGGGYTF
clone size: once; D gene: TRBD1; J gene: TRBJ2-7; V gene: TRBV27; CDR3 DNA: TGTGCCAGCAGTATATCACAGGGGGCCTACGAGCAGTACTTC; CDR3 protein: CASSISQGAYEQYF
clone size: NA; D gene: TRBD1; J gene: TRBJ1-1; V gene: TRBV7-9; CDR3 DNA: TGTGCCAGCAGCTCCCCGTTTCGGACAGGGACATCTGAAGCTTTCTTT; CDR3 protein: CASSSPFRTGTSEAFF
clone size: once; D gene: TRBD1; J gene: TRBJ2-1; V gene: TRBV10-3; CDR3 DNA: TGTGCCACACAAGCACCCCGGGACAGGGGTGGCAATGAGCAGTTCTTC; CDR3 protein: CATQAPRDRGGNEQFF
clone size: NA; D gene: NA; J gene: TRBJ1-2; V gene: TRBV11-3; CDR3 DNA: TGTGCCAGCAGCTTACACCGTGACAGCGGGATCAGGCTTGGCTACACCTTC; CDR3 protein: CASSLHRDSGIRLGYTF
clone size: few; D gene: NA; J gene: TRBJ1-1; V gene: TRBV4-1; CDR3 DNA: TGCGCCAGCAGCCAACCCACACAGGGACGGGACACTGAAGCTTTCTTT; CDR3 protein: CASSQPTQGRDTEAFF
clone size: NA; D gene: NA; J gene: TRBJ2-5; V gene: TRBV29-1; CDR3 DNA: TGCAGCGTTCACAGGGATGTGGAGACCCAGTACTTC; CDR3 protein: CSVHRDVETQYF
clone size: NA; D gene: TRBD1; J gene: TRBJ1-1; V gene: TRBV6-1; CDR3 DNA: TGTGCCAGCAGAACAAAGACAGGGGTAATCTCTGAAGCTTTCTTT; CDR3 protein: CASRTKTGVISEAFF
clone size: few; D gene: TRBD1; J gene: TRBJ1-5; V gene: TRBV7-6; CDR3 DNA: TGTGCCAGCAGCAATACAGGGGAGTCTCAGCCCCAGCATTTT; CDR3 protein: CASSNTGESQPQHF
clone size: NA; D gene: TRBD2; J gene: TRBJ2-2; V gene: TRBV11-2; CDR3 DNA: TGTGCCAGCAGCTTATCCGCTAGCGGGAGTGGTACCGGGGAGCTGTTTTTT; CDR3 protein: CASSLSASGSGTGELFF
clone size: NA; D gene: NA; J gene: TRBJ1-4; V gene: TRBV4-3; CDR3 DNA: TGCGCCAGCAGCCAGCTCGGAGTAAAAACTAATGAAAAACTGTTTTTT; CDR3 protein: CASSQLGVKTNEKLFF
clone size: once; D gene: NA; J gene: TRBJ1-1; V gene: TRBV7-2; CDR3 DNA: TGTGCCAGCAGCTTAGGGGCAGGGACAAACACTGAAGCTTTCTTT; CDR3 protein: CASSLGAGTNTEAFF
clone size: few; D gene: TRBD1; J gene: TRBJ2-5; V gene: TRBV5-1; CDR3 DNA: TGCGCCAGCAGCCCGGGACAGGGACCGGGGGAGCAGTACTTC; CDR3 protein: CASSPGQGPGEQYF
clone size: few; D gene: TRBD1; J gene: TRBJ2-7; V gene: TRBV6-5; CDR3 DNA: TGTGCCAGCAGGTCCGGGACAGGGGGAATATACGAGCAGTACTTC; CDR3 protein: CASRSGTGGIYEQYF
clone size: NA; D gene: TRBD2; J gene: TRBJ2-1; V gene: TRBV19; CDR3 DNA: TGTGCCAGTAAAACCGGGACTAGCGGGAGAAGGTGGGGGGGCAATGAGCAGTTCTTC; CDR3 protein: CASKTGTSGRRWGGNEQFF
clone size: NA; D gene: NA; J gene: TRBJ2-7; V gene: TRBV11-3; CDR3 DNA: TGTGCCAGCAGCTTGACCGCGGACAGTGTTGAGCAGTACTTC; CDR3 protein: CASSLTADSVEQYF
clone size: NA; D gene: TRBD1; J gene: TRBJ1-1; V gene: TRBV27; CDR3 DNA: TGTGCCAGCAGTTTTCGACAGGGCCGCGAAGCTTTCTTT; CDR3 protein: CASSFRQGREAFF
clone size: NA; D gene: NA; J gene: TRBJ2-2; V gene: TRBV4-1; CDR3 DNA: TGCGCCAGCAGCCAAGATCGGGGGGCGGCCGGGGAGCTGTTTTTT; CDR3 protein: CASSQDRGAAGELFF
clone size: NA; D gene: NA; J gene: TRBJ2-2; V gene: TRBV7-3; CDR3 DNA: TGTGCCAGCAGCTCCCGACAGGCGAACACCGGGGAGCTGTTTTTT; CDR3 protein: CASSSRQANTGELFF
clone size: NA; D gene: NA; J gene: TRBJ2-7; V gene: TRBV5-8; CDR3 DNA: TGTGCCAGCAGCGTGTTAGGAGAGCACGAGCAGTACTTC; CDR3 protein: CASSVLGEHEQYF
clone size: NA; D gene: TRBD1; J gene: TRBJ2-3; V gene: TRBV9; CDR3 DNA: TGTGCCAGCAGCGCTCCGGGACAGGGGAGCACAGATACGCAGTATTTT; CDR3 protein: CASSAPGQGSTDTQYF
clone size: NA; D gene: TRBD1; J gene: TRBJ1-3; V gene: TRBV5-4; CDR3 DNA: TGTGCCAGCAGCGCTGGGGGAACGACAGGGGGCGGTGGAAACACCATATATTTT; CDR3 protein: CASSAGGTTGGGGNTIYF
clone size: NA; D gene: NA; J gene: TRBJ1-1; V gene: TRBV5-6; CDR3 DNA: TGTGCCAGCAGCTATATCGGGACATCAAACACTGAAGCTTTCTTT; CDR3 protein: CASSYIGTSNTEAFF
clone size: NA; D gene: NA; J gene: TRBJ2-3; V gene: TRBV6-5; CDR3 DNA: TGTGCCAGCAGTTACGTGGCAGGGACTAGCACAGATACGCAGTATTTT; CDR3 protein: CASSYVAGTSTDTQYF
clone size: NA; D gene: NA; J gene: TRBJ1-4; V gene: TRBV7-3; CDR3 DNA: TGTGCCAGCAGCTTAGGGTCCCCCCAGGGGCTCGGTGAAAAACTGTTTTTT; CDR3 protein: CASSLGSPQGLGEKLFF
clone size: NA; D gene: TRBD1; J gene: TRBJ2-7; V gene: TRBV10-3; CDR3 DNA: TGTGCCATCAGTGAGTCGAGGACAGGTTCGGGAATGAAGACCTACGAGCAGTACTTC; CDR3 protein: CAISESRTGSGMKTYEQYF
clone size: NA; D gene: TRBD1; J gene: TRBJ1-2; V gene: TRBV6-5; CDR3 DNA: TGTGCCAGCAGCCCAGGGGGAGGTCGCGGCTACACCTTC; CDR3 protein: CASSPGGGRGYTF
clone size: NA; D gene: TRBD1; J gene: TRBJ1-1; V gene: TRBV30; CDR3 DNA: TGTGCCTGGAGCACGGGACAGGGGGTGGTTTGGAACACTGAAGCTTTCTTT; CDR3 protein: CAWSTGQGVVWNTEAFF
clone size: NA; D gene: NA; J gene: TRBJ2-7; V gene: TRBV4-2; CDR3 DNA: TGTGCCAGCAGCCAAGATGCTGGGAGCTCCTACGAGCAGTACTTC; CDR3 protein: CASSQDAGSSYEQYF
clone size: NA; D gene: NA; J gene: TRBJ2-7; V gene: TRBV4-3; CDR3 DNA: TGCGCCAGCAGCCAAGATCAAAGTGGAGGAAATGAGCAGTACTTC; CDR3 protein: CASSQDQSGGNEQYF
clone size: NA; D gene: TRBD1; J gene: TRBJ2-7; V gene: TRBV18; CDR3 DNA: TGTGCCAGCTCACCCCGACAGGGGATGTCCGAGCAGTACTTC; CDR3 protein: CASSPRQGMSEQYF
clone size: NA; D gene: NA; J gene: TRBJ2-7; V gene: TRBV18; CDR3 DNA: TGTGCCAGCTCTCCGACAGTTTTTACCTACGAGCAGTACTTC; CDR3 protein: CASSPTVFTYEQYF